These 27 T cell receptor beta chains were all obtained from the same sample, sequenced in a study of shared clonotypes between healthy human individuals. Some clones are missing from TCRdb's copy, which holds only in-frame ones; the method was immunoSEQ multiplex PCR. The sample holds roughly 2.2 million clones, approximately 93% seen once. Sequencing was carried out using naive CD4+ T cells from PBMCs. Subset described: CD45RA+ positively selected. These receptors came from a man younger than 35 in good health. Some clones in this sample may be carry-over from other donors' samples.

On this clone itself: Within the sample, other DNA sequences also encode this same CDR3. The CDR3, as DNA: TGTGCCAGCTCACCCGGGTTCTTCTACGAGCAGTACTTC. This encodes CASSPGFFYEQYF. The V and J genes are TRBV18 and TRBJ2-7; D remains unclear. The CDR3 has 13 residues. The V gene's germline CDR1 is KGHSH and CDR2 LQKENI. Trimming took 3 bases from V and 3 from J, leaving 9 bases between them.

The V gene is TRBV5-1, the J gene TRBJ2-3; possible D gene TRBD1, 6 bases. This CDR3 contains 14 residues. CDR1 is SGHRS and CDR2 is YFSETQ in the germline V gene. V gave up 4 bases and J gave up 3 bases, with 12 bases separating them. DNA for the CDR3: TGCGCCAGCAGCCCCAGACAGGCGACAGATACGCAGTATTTT. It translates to CASSPRQATDTQYF.

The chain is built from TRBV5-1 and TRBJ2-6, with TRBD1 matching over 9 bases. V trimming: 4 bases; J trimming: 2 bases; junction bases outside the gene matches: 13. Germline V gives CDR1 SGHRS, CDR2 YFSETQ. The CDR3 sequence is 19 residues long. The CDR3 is CASSRTPGQGPAGANVLTF. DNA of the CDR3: TGCGCCAGCAGCAGAACCCCGGGACAGGGCCCGGCTGGGGCCAACGTCCTGACTTTC.

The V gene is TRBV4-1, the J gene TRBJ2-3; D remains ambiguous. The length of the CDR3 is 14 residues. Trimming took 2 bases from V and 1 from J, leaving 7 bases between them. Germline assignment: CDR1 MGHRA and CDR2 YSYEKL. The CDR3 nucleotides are TGCGCCAGCAGCCAATTGTCTCGCACAGATACGCAGTATTTT. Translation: CASSQLSRTDTQYF.

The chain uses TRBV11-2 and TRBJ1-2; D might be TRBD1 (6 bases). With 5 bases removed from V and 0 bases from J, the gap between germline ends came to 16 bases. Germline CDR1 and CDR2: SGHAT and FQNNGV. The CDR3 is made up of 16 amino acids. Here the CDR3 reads CASSPSGGPANYGYTF. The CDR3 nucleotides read TGTGCCAGCAGCCCAAGCGGGGGGCCAGCTAACTATGGCTACACCTTC.

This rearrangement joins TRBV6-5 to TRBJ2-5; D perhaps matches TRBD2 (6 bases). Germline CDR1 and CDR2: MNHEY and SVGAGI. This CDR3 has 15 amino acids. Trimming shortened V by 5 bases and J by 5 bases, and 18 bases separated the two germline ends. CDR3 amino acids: CASSTSGLRRETQYF. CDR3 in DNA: TGTGCCAGCAGTACATCGGGACTCCGTCGGGAGACCCAGTACTTC.

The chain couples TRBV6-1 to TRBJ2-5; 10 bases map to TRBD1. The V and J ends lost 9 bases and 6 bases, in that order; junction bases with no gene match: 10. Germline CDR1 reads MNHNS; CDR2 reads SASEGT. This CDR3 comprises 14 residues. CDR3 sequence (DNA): TGTGCCAGTGACTGGACAGGGGGTATGAAGACCCAGTACTTC. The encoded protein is CASDWTGGMKTQYF.

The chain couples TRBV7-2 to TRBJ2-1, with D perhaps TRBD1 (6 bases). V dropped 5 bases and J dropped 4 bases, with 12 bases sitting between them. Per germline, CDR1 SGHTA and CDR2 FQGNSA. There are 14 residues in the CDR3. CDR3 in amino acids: CASSKSGQYNEQFF. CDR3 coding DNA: TGTGCCAGCAGCAAATCCGGACAGTACAATGAGCAGTTCTTC. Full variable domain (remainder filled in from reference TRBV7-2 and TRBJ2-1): GAGVSQSPSNKVTEKGKDVELRCDPISGHTALYWYRQSLGQGLEFLIYFQGNSAPDKSGLPSDRFSAERTGGSVSTLTIQRTQQEDSAVYLCASSKSGQYNEQFFGPGTRLTVL.

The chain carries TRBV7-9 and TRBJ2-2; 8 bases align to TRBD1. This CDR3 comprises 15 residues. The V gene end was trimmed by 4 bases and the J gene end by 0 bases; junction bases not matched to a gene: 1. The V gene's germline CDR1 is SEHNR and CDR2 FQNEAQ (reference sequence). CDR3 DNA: TGTGCCAGCAGCTCGGACAGGGCGAACACCGGGGAGCTGTTTTTT. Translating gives CASSSDRANTGELFF.

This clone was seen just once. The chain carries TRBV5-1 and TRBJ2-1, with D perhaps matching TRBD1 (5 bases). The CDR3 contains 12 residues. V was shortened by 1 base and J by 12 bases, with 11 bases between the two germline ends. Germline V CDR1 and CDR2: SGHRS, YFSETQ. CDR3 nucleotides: TGCGCCAGCAGCTTGTCAGGGTTGGGGCAGTTCTTC. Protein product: CASSLSGLGQFF. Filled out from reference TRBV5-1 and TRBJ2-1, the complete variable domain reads KAGVTQTPRYLIKTRGQQVTLSCSPISGHRSVSWYQQTPGQGLQFLFEYFSETQRNKGNFPGRFSGRQFSNSRSEMNVSTLELGDSALYLCASSLSGLGQFFGPGTRLTVL.

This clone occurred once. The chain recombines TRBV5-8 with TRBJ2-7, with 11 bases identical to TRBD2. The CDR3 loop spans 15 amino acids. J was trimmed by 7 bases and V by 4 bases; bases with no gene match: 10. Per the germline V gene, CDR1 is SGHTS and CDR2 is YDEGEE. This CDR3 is CASSPRTSGRREQYF. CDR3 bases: TGTGCCAGCAGCCCTCGGACTAGCGGGCGAAGGGAGCAGTACTTC.

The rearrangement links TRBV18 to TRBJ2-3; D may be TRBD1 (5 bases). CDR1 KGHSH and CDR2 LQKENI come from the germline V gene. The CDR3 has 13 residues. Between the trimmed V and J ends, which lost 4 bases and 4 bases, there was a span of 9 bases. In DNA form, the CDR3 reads TGTGCCAGCTCACTGGGGCAGGCAGATACGCAGTATTTT. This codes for CASSLGQADTQYF. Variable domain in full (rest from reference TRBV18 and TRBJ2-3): NAGVMQNPRHLVRRRGQEARLRCSPMKGHSHVYWYRQLPEEGLKFMVYLQKENIIDESGMPKERFSAEFPKEGPSILRIQQVVRGDSAAYFCASSLGQADTQYFGPGTRLTVL.

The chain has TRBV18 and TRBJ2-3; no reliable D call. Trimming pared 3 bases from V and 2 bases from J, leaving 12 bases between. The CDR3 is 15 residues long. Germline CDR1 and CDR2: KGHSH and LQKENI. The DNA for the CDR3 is TGTGCCAGCTCACCTAACGTGGCTAACACAGATACGCAGTATTTT. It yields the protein CASSPNVANTDTQYF.

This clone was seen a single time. The CDR3 sequence is CASRSRTDATNEKLFF. The CDR3 DNA reads TGCGCCAGCAGATCTCGGACAGACGCAACTAATGAAAAACTGTTTTTT. V is TRBV5-1 and J is TRBJ1-4; D perhaps matches TRBD1 (6 bases). Trimming shortened V by 5 bases and J by 0 bases, and 14 bases separated the two germline ends. This CDR3 contains 16 residues. Germline values: CDR1 SGHRS, CDR2 YFSETQ.

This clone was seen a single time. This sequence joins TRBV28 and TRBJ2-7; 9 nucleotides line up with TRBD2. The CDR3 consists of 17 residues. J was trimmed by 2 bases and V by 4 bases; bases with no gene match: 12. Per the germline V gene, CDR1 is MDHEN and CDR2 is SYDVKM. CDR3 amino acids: CASSWREGKIDPYEQYF. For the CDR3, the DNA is TGTGCCAGCAGTTGGCGGGAGGGCAAAATCGATCCCTACGAGCAGTACTTC.

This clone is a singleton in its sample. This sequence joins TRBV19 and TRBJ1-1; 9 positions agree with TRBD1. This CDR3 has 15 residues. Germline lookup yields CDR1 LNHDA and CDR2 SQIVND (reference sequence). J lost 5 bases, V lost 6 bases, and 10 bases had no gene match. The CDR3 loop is CASREKDRGRTEAFF. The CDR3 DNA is TGTGCCAGTAGAGAAAAGGACAGGGGAAGGACTGAAGCTTTCTTT.

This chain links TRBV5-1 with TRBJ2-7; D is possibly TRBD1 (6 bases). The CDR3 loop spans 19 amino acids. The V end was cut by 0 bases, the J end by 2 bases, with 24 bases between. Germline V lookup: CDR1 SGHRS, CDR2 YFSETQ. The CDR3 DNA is TGCGCCAGCAGCTTGGTCATCTCTTCGACAGGCAACCTTCCCTACGAGCAGTACTTC. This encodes CASSLVISSTGNLPYEQYF.

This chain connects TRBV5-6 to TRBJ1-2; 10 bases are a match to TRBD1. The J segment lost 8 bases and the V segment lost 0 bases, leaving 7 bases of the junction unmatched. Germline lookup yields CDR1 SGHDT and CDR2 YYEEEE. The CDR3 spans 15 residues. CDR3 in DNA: TGTGCCAGCAGCTTGGGGGACAGGGGAATAGAAGGCTACACCTTC. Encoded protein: CASSLGDRGIEGYTF.

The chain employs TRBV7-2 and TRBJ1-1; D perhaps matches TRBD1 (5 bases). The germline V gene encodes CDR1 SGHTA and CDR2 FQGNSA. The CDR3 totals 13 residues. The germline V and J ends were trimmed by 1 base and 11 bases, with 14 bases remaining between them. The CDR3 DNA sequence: TGTGCCAGCAGCTTAGTATTGACAGATGCGGCTTTCTTT. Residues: CASSLVLTDAAFF.

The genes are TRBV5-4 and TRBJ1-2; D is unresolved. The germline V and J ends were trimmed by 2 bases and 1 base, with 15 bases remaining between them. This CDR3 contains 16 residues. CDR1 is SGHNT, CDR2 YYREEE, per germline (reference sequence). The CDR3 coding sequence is TGTGCCAGCAGCTTTGTATCCACACCTAGTAACTATGGCTACACCTTC. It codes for CASSFVSTPSNYGYTF.

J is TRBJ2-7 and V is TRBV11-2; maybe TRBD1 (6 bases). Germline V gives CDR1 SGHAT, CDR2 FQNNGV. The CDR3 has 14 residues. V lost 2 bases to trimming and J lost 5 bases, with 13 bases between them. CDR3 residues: CASSLTVQGHEQYF. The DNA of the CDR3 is TGTGCCAGCAGCTTAACCGTTCAGGGGCACGAGCAGTACTTC.

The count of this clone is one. The CDR3 reads CASSLGVAEADTQYF. The DNA of the CDR3 is TGCGCCAGCAGCTTGGGGGTGGCCGAGGCAGATACGCAGTATTTT. The chain carries TRBV5-1 and TRBJ2-3; D remains ambiguous. The V end lost 0 bases, the J end lost 4 bases, and 12 bases lay between the germline ends. Germline assignment: CDR1 SGHRS and CDR2 YFSETQ. The CDR3 has 15 residues. The full variable domain, with the rest looked up from reference TRBV5-1 and TRBJ2-3, is KAGVTQTPRYLIKTRGQQVTLSCSPISGHRSVSWYQQTPGQGLQFLFEYFSETQRNKGNFPGRFSGRQFSNSRSEMNVSTLELGDSALYLCASSLGVAEADTQYFGPGTRLTVL.

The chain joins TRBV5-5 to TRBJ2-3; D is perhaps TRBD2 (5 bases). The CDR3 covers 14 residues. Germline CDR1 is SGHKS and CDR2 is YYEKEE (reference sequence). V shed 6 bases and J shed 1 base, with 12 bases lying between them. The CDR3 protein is CASNQAGGTDTQYF. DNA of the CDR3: TGTGCCAGCAATCAGGCGGGTGGCACAGATACGCAGTATTTT. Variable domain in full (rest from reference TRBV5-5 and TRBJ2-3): DAGVTQSPTHLIKTRGQQVTLRCSPISGHKSVSWYQQVLGQGPQFIFQYYEKEERGRGNFPDRFSARQFPNYSSELNVNALLLGDSALYLCASNQAGGTDTQYFGPGTRLTVL.

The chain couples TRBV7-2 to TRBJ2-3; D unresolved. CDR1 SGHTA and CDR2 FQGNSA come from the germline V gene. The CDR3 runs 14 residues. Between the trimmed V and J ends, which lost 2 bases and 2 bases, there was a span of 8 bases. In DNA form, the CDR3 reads TGTGCCAGCAGCTTAAGAAGCCTCACAGATACGCAGTATTTT. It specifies CASSLRSLTDTQYF.

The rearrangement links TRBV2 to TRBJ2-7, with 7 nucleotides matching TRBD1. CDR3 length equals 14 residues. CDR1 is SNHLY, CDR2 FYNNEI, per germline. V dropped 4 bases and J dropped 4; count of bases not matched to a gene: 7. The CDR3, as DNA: TGTGCCAGCAGTGGACAGGGTCGTATGTACGAGCAGTACTTC. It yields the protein CASSGQGRMYEQYF. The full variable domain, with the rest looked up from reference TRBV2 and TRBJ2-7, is EPEVTQTPSHQVTQMGQEVILRCVPISNHLYFYWYRQILGQKVEFLVSFYNNEISEKSEIFDDQFSVERPDGSNFTLKIRSTKLEDSAMYFCASSGQGRMYEQYFGPGTRLTVT.

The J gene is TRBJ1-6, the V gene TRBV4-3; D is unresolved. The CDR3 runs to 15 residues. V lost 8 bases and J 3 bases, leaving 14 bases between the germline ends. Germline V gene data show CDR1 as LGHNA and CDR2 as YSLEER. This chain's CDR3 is CASCPGLIYNSPLHF. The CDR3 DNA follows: TGCGCCAGCTGCCCAGGACTGATCTATAATTCACCCCTCCACTTT.

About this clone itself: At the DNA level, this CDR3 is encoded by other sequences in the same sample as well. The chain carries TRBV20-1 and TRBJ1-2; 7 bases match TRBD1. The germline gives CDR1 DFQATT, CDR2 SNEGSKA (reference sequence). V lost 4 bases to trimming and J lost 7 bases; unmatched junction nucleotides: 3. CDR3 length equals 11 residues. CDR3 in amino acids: CSATTGAGYTF. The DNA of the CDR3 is TGCAGTGCTACTACAGGGGCTGGCTACACCTTC.